The rows below give T cell receptor beta chains drawn from one sample of a study of T-cell memory formation after mild COVID-19. TCRdb redid the calling of the 5' RACE reads with MiXCR, one entry per CDR3 protein. Of fewer than 650,000 distinct CDR3 sequences detected, about 22% appear once; the ten largest clones hold about 8.2%. Sample: PBMCs or a T cell subset sorted from them (not recorded which). The receptor set was obtained from an adult woman who had mild COVID-19 (a few samples of this study predate the infection). Cell type and time point are not known. Both conserved end residues are part of each CDR3. D genes are given only for firm matches. Part of the rows lack a size; the others show once, few, many or a class for expanded clones.

21	few	NA	TRBV24-1	TRBJ2-1	TGTGCCACCAGTGGTCCCGAGACAGGGTCGGGTGGTTCTAGCGTCTACAATGAGCAGTTCTTC	CATSGPETGSGGSSVYNEQFF
19	few	NA	TRBV5-1	TRBJ2-6	TGCGCCAGCGTGGATCCTCTTGGGGGAGTCCTCTCTGGGGCCAACGTCCTGACTTTC	CASVDPLGGVLSGANVLTF
13	few	TRBD1	TRBV19	TRBJ1-5	TGTGCCACGTCGGGACAGGGCAATCAGCCCCAGCATTTT	CATSGQGNQPQHF
13	many	TRBD2	TRBV5-5	TRBJ2-1	TGTGCCAGCAGCCGTAGCGGGGGTAATGAGCAGTTCTTC	CASSRSGGNEQFF
13	NA	TRBD1	TRBV29-1	TRBJ1-1	TGCAGCGTCCGGACAGGGTGGGGCACTGAAGCTTTCTTT	CSVRTGWGTEAFF
17	NA	TRBD1	TRBV6-2/TRBV6-3	TRBJ1-1	TGTGCCAGCAGATTTAGTTTGGTCAGGGGGCGAACGGGTGAAGCTTTCTTT	CASRFSLVRGRTGEAFF
11	NA	NA	TRBV2	TRBJ2-4	TGTGCCAGCAGGGGGCAAAACATTCAGTACTTC	CASRGQNIQYF
17	NA	TRBD1	TRBV5-1	TRBJ2-2	TGCGCCAGCAGGCCGGCGACAGGGTTGAGGTCGGCCGGGGAGCTGTTTTTT	CASRPATGLRSAGELFF
14	many	TRBD1	TRBV9	TRBJ2-5	TGTGCCAGCAGTGGGACAGGGGCTGGGGAGACCCAGTACTTC	CASSGTGAGETQYF
13	few	TRBD1	TRBV5-1	TRBJ1-2	TGCGCCAGCAGGACAGGGGGCAACTATGGCTACACCTTC	CASRTGGNYGYTF
15	NA	NA	TRBV7-9	TRBJ2-1	TGTGCCAGCAGCTCCCGAATGATCTCCTACAATGAGCAGTTCTTC	CASSSRMISYNEQFF
15	few	NA	TRBV7-9	TRBJ1-3	TGTGCCAGCAGCCGCCCCCGGGGCTCTGGAAACACCATATATTTT	CASSRPRGSGNTIYF
17	NA	TRBD2	TRBV7-2	TRBJ2-5	TGTGCCAGCAGCTTAGCAGCGTCGGGGGGGCCGCAGGAGACCCAGTACTTC	CASSLAASGGPQETQYF
15	NA	NA	TRBV2	TRBJ2-7	TGTGCCAGCAATCCTAGCGACTCGGGTTCCTACGAGCAGTACTTC	CASNPSDSGSYEQYF
14	few	TRBD1	TRBV30	TRBJ1-5	TGTGCCTGGAGTGTACCAGGGGGCAGTCAGCCCCAGCATTTT	CAWSVPGGSQPQHF
15	NA	NA	TRBV27	TRBJ2-1	TGTGCCAGCAGTATTTCAGGGGCCGGCTACAATGAGCAGTTCTTC	CASSISGAGYNEQFF
15	few	NA	TRBV15	TRBJ2-7	TGTGCCACCAGCAGAGGCCGGGTGAAAGCTCCCGAGCAGTACTTC	CATSRGRVKAPEQYF
14	few	TRBD2	TRBV27	TRBJ2-7	TGTGCCAGCAGTTTAAGAGCGGGAGGTTACGAGCAGTACTTC	CASSLRAGGYEQYF
14	NA	NA	TRBV7-3	TRBJ2-7	TGTGCCAGCAGCGCGGGGGACAGGACCGGCGAGCAGTACTTC	CASSAGDRTGEQYF
15	NA	NA	TRBV28	TRBJ2-5	TGTGCCAGCAGGCCTCTTCGGGACACAAGAGAGACCCAGTACTTC	CASRPLRDTRETQYF
14	few	NA	TRBV20-1	TRBJ2-3	TGCAGTGCTAGACAAGGGCTCCACACAGATACGCAGTATTTT	CSARQGLHTDTQYF
15	NA	TRBD2	TRBV6-4	TRBJ2-1	TGTGCCAGCTCTAAACTAGCGGAGGTTGGGTATGAGCAGTTCTTC	CASSKLAEVGYEQFF
13	few	NA	TRBV18	TRBJ2-7	TGTGCCAGCTCACCAGGCAGAAACTACGAGCAGTACTTC	CASSPGRNYEQYF
15	NA	TRBD2	TRBV2	TRBJ2-5	TGTGCCAGCAGTGATTCTAGCGGGGTTTGGGAGACCCAGTACTTC	CASSDSSGVWETQYF
15	few	TRBD2	TRBV7-2	TRBJ2-7	TGTGCCAGCAGCTTCGCTAGCGGGAATTTCTACGAGCAGTACTTC	CASSFASGNFYEQYF
14	NA	TRBD2	TRBV7-2	TRBJ2-5	TGTGCCAGCAGATTCAGCGGGATTAGGGAGACCCAGTACTTC	CASRFSGIRETQYF
13	few	NA	TRBV5-1	TRBJ1-6	TGCGCCAGCAGCTTGGCCGGGGTTTCACCCCTCCACTTT	CASSLAGVSPLHF
13	once	NA	TRBV29-1	TRBJ2-3	TGCAGCGTAACGGGGATTCCAACAGATACGCAGTATTTT	CSVTGIPTDTQYF
17	few	TRBD1	TRBV11-1	TRBJ2-2	TGTGCCAGCAGCTTAACGTTACAGGGGGTCTACACCGGGGAGCTGTTTTTT	CASSLTLQGVYTGELFF
16	NA	NA	TRBV4-1	TRBJ2-1	TGCGCCAGCAGCCACGGCTTCTCCGGACCTTACAATGAGCAGTTCTTC	CASSHGFSGPYNEQFF
12	NA	NA	TRBV5-1	TRBJ1-2	TGCGCCAGCAGCTCCTCGACAGAGGGCTACACCTTC	CASSSSTEGYTF
16	few	NA	TRBV21-1	TRBJ2-7	TGTGCCAGCAGCAAAGGGACAGGCACTAGCTCCTACGAGCAGTACTTC	CASSKGTGTSSYEQYF
13	few	NA	TRBV6-5	TRBJ1-2	TGTGCCAGCGGTACGGCGGGGAACTATGGCTACACCTTC	CASGTAGNYGYTF
16	many	TRBD2	TRBV5-6	TRBJ2-3	TGTGCCAGCAGCTTTGGACTAGCGGGAGGAGCAGATACGCAGTATTTT	CASSFGLAGGADTQYF
14	many	NA	TRBV15	TRBJ2-7	TGTGCCACCAGCAGAGATGTGGGGCCCAACGAGCAGTACTTC	CATSRDVGPNEQYF
18	few	TRBD2	TRBV11-2	TRBJ2-1	TGTGCCAGCAGCTTAGATTTGTCTAGCGGGAGACTTCTTGATGAGCAGTTCTTC	CASSLDLSSGRLLDEQFF
15	NA	NA	TRBV5-1	TRBJ1-1	TGCGCCAGCAGCCTGAACAGGGCTCGGGGCACTGAAGATTTCTTT	CASSLNRARGTEDFF
16	NA	NA	TRBV24-1	TRBJ2-2	TGTGCCACCAGTGATTTTAGTGGAGGGTTGTCCGGGGAGCTGTTTTTT	CATSDFSGGLSGELFF
13	once	NA	TRBV19	TRBJ2-4	TGTGCCAGTAATTCAGGAGCCAAAAACATTCAGTACTTC	CASNSGAKNIQYF
14	few	NA	TRBV9	TRBJ2-7	TGTGCCAGCAGCCATCCGGGACTTACCTACGAGCAGTACTTC	CASSHPGLTYEQYF
13	few	NA	TRBV7-8	TRBJ2-5	TGTGCCAGCACTCTCCTGAGGCAAGAGACCCAGTACTTC	CASTLLRQETQYF
14	NA	TRBD2	TRBV7-6	TRBJ2-1	TGTGCCAGCAGGTCAGCGGGAGATAGCAATGAGCAGTTCTTC	CASRSAGDSNEQFF
17	few	TRBD1	TRBV5-5	TRBJ2-3	TGTGCCAGCAGCTTTGGACAGGGCCCCCCTAGCACAGATACGCAGTATTTT	CASSFGQGPPSTDTQYF
13	few	NA	TRBV6-5	TRBJ2-7	TGTGCCAGCAGTTACTCTCAGGGCTACGAGCAGTACTTC	CASSYSQGYEQYF
12	NA	NA	TRBV24-1	TRBJ2-5	TGTGCCACCAGTGATCGGGGAGAGACCCAGTACTTC	CATSDRGETQYF
14	NA	TRBD1	TRBV29-1	TRBJ1-1	TGCAGCGTTGAAAGTCCTGGGACAGGGTGGAGGGATTTCTTT	CSVESPGTGWRDFF
15	NA	NA	TRBV15	TRBJ2-2	TGTGCCACCAGCAGAGGACGGGACTTCACCGGGGAGCTGTTTTTT	CATSRGRDFTGELFF
13	NA	NA	TRBV7-2	TRBJ2-7	TGTGCCAGCAGCTTTATGATGGAGGACGAGCAGTACTTC	CASSFMMEDEQYF
16	NA	TRBD2	TRBV2	TRBJ2-2	TGTGCCAGCAGTCGCACTAGCGGAGCGAACACCGGGGAGCTGTTTTTT	CASSRTSGANTGELFF
16	NA	NA	TRBV14	TRBJ2-1	TGTGCCAGCAGCCCCCCAGGGCGTTATTGGAGCAATGAGCAGTTCTTC	CASSPPGRYWSNEQFF
16	few	NA	TRBV7-9	TRBJ2-7	TGTGCCAGCAGGAGGGGTTTTTCGGACACGGCCTACGAGCAGTACTTC	CASRRGFSDTAYEQYF
14	few	NA	TRBV5-1	TRBJ1-2	TGCGCCAGCAGCAGCAGGGAGGGGGACTATGGCTACACCTTC	CASSSREGDYGYTF
14	NA	NA	TRBV12-3/TRBV12-4	TRBJ1-1	TGTGCCAGCAGTTTTTCACAGAGGAACACTGAAGCTTTCTTT	CASSFSQRNTEAFF
15	NA	NA	TRBV12-3/TRBV12-4	TRBJ2-2	TGTGCCAGCAGTAATAGACTACTGAACACCGGGGAGCTGTTTTTT	CASSNRLLNTGELFF